A single sample gave rise to the 26 T cell receptor beta chains below, sequenced in a study of blood T cell repertoires in COVID-19. Here immunoSEQ multiplex PCR was the method, and the copy in TCRdb shows in-frame clones only, minus some. The sample has more than 100,000 clones; 65% to 90% are singletons. Sequencing input: peripheral blood. Receptor source: a man older than 75 with acute or convalescent COVID-19.

In its sample, this clone was seen once. The CDR3 sequence is CAAKGLGLVGTGELFF. The CDR3 bases are TGCGCCGCGAAAGGACTCGGACTAGTGGGAACCGGGGAGCTGTTTTTT. The rearrangement uses TRBV10-2 and TRBJ2-2; 7 nucleotides align to TRBD2. Trimming removed 11 bases from V and 5 bases from J; junction bases left unmatched: 17. The germline V gene encodes CDR1 WSHSY and CDR2 SAAADI. The CDR3 totals 16 residues.

V usage is TRBV14 and J usage is TRBJ2-1, with TRBD1 matching over 9 bases. J was trimmed by 5 bases and V by 1 base; bases with no gene match: 6. Germline CDR1 SGHDN, CDR2 FVKESK. The CDR3 length is 16 residues. The DNA of the CDR3 is TGTGCCAGCAGCCAAGGATCGGGACAGGGACACAATGAGCAGTTCTTC. This gives the protein CASSQGSGQGHNEQFF.

The chain joins TRBV5-1 to TRBJ2-7; 8 nucleotides line up with TRBD1. V trimming: 4 bases; J trimming: 4 bases; junction bases outside the gene matches: 7. From germline, CDR1 is SGHRS and CDR2 YFSETQ. There are 14 residues in the CDR3. CDR3 DNA: TGCGCCAGCAGCATACAGGGGGTACAGTACGAGCAGTACTTC. This gives the protein CASSIQGVQYEQYF.

The chain uses TRBV19 and TRBJ2-5; no firm D call. CDR3 length: 15 amino acids. Germline V gene sequence: CDR1 LNHDA, CDR2 SQIVND (reference sequence). With 5 bases removed from V and 5 bases from J, the gap between germline ends came to 18 bases. CDR3 sequence: CASSPDPGPRETQYF. The CDR3, as DNA: TGTGCCAGTAGTCCCGACCCCGGTCCGCGGGAGACCCAGTACTTC.

This sequence joins TRBV28 and TRBJ1-6, with D uncertain. Trimming removed 7 bases at V and 11 bases at J, with 12 bases between. CDR1 is MDHEN and CDR2 is SYDVKM in the germline V gene. The CDR3 loop spans 12 amino acids. CDR3 region: CASTSTSTPLHF. The CDR3 DNA sequence: TGTGCCAGCACCTCTACGTCCACACCCCTCCACTTT.

The genes are TRBV6-5 and TRBJ2-6; the match to TRBD1 covers 7 bases. The CDR3 is 15 residues long. V shed 7 bases and J 3 bases; nucleotides not matched to a gene: 6. From germline, CDR1 is MNHEY and CDR2 SVGAGI. The DNA for the CDR3 is TGTGCCAGCACAGGGGGTAAGCTTGGGGCCAACGTCCTGACTTTC. This sequence encodes CASTGGKLGANVLTF.

This chain connects TRBV9 to TRBJ2-3; 9 bases are shared with TRBD2. The J segment lost 1 base and the V segment lost 3 bases, leaving 6 bases of the junction unmatched. The CDR3 is 16 amino acids. The germline V gene has CDR1 SGDLS and CDR2 YYNGEE. The CDR3 protein is CASSGSGRGGTDTQYF. The CDR3 DNA reads TGTGCCAGCAGCGGTAGCGGGAGAGGAGGCACAGATACGCAGTATTTT. Supplemented by reference TRBV9 and TRBJ2-3, the full variable domain reads DSGVTQTPKHLITATGQRVTLRCSPRSGDLSVYWYQQSLDQGLQFLIQYYNGEERAKGNILERFSAQQFPDLHSELNLSSLELGDSALYFCASSGSGRGGTDTQYFGPGTRLTVL.

The chain recombines TRBV18 with TRBJ1-1, with TRBD1 as a possible D gene (6 bases). The CDR3 totals 13 residues. Germline V gene sequence: CDR1 KGHSH, CDR2 LQKENI. The germline V and J ends were trimmed by 5 bases and 6 bases, with 13 bases remaining between them. CDR3 nucleotide sequence: TGTGCCAGCTCAGCCAAGGGACAATCTGAAGCTTTCTTT. Its translation is CASSAKGQSEAFF.

The genes are TRBV25-1 and TRBJ1-3, with D tentatively TRBD1 (5 bases). V lost 8 bases and J lost 3, with 8 bases in between. CDR1 is MGHDK, CDR2 SYGVNS, per germline. The CDR3 runs 12 residues. In DNA, the CDR3 is TGTGCCAGCCAGGGTTTTGGAAACACCATATATTTT. Encoded protein: CASQGFGNTIYF.

The chain combines TRBV18 with TRBJ2-5; a weak D match, TRBD1 (6 bases). V lost 5 bases and J lost 5, with 9 bases in between. The germline gives CDR1 KGHSH, CDR2 LQKENI. This CDR3 comprises 12 residues. The chain's CDR3 is CASSTQGETQYF. DNA of the CDR3: TGTGCCAGCTCAACCCAGGGGGAGACCCAGTACTTC.

This chain links TRBV5-1 with TRBJ1-3, with D hard to call. The V and J ends lost 0 bases and 0 bases respectively, with 7 bases between them. Germline V gives CDR1 SGHRS, CDR2 YFSETQ. The CDR3 runs to 15 residues. CDR3 nucleotides: TGCGCCAGCAGCTTGGTCGGGTCCTCTGGAAACACCATATATTTT. This sequence encodes CASSLVGSSGNTIYF.

V usage is TRBV18 and J usage is TRBJ1-2, with a possible D match to TRBD1 (6 bases). The CDR3 is 13 amino acids. From germline, CDR1 is KGHSH and CDR2 LQKENI. V was pared by 3 bases and J by 7 bases, with 12 bases between. The CDR3 nucleotides read TGTGCCAGCTCACCGGCAGGGGAGGGTGGCTACACCTTC. It codes for CASSPAGEGGYTF.

V gene TRBV6-5 combines with J gene TRBJ1-5; 8 nucleotides align to TRBD1. The trim removed 6 bases at V and 5 bases at J, leaving 9 bases unmatched. CDR1 and CDR2 from the germline V gene are MNHEY and SVGAGI. The CDR3 extends over 15 amino acids. CDR3 sequence (DNA): TGTGCCAGCAGCGGAGTCGGACAGGGACATCAGCCCCAGCATTTT. This encodes CASSGVGQGHQPQHF.

This chain links TRBV7-2 with TRBJ2-4, with 13 bases aligning to TRBD2. The V gene's germline CDR1 is SGHTA and CDR2 FQGNSA. There are 15 residues in the CDR3. V lost 5 bases and J lost 15; bases outside the gene matches: 13. The CDR3 reads CASSALPGTSGDRYF. The CDR3 nucleotides are TGTGCCAGCAGCGCCCTGCCCGGGACTAGCGGGGATAGGTACTTC. Filled out from reference TRBV7-2 and TRBJ2-4, the complete variable domain reads GAGVSQSPSNKVTEKGKDVELRCDPISGHTALYWYRQSLGQGLEFLIYFQGNSAPDKSGLPSDRFSAERTGGSVSTLTIQRTQQEDSAVYLCASSALPGTSGDRYFGAGTRLSVL.

V and J are TRBV6-5 and TRBJ1-1; D remains ambiguous. The CDR3 runs to 14 residues. The germline V gene encodes CDR1 MNHEY and CDR2 SVGAGI. Trimming took off 2 bases at V and 7 bases at J, with 14 bases between the two ends. CDR3 nucleotide sequence: TGTGCCAGCAGTTACGAGGGAAGGGCTAGTGAAGCTTTCTTT. This translates into CASSYEGRASEAFF.

This chain joins TRBV9 and TRBJ1-1; unclear D gene. CDR1 is SGDLS and CDR2 is YYNGEE in the germline V gene. CDR3 length equals 15 residues. V lost 4 bases to trimming and J lost 0 bases, with 13 bases between them. The CDR3 spells CASSYGDTVNTEAFF. DNA of the CDR3: TGTGCCAGCAGCTATGGCGACACCGTGAACACTGAAGCTTTCTTT.

J is TRBJ1-5 and V is TRBV7-9; tentative D call: TRBD1 (5 bases). The CDR3 sequence is 15 residues long. Germline CDR1 and CDR2: SEHNR and FQNEAQ (reference sequence). Trimming cost V 6 bases and J 4 bases, with 16 bases left between them. The CDR3 is CASSLGGMRNQPQHF. In DNA form, the CDR3 reads TGTGCCAGCAGTTTGGGGGGTATGCGAAATCAGCCCCAGCATTTT.

The V gene is TRBV18, the J gene TRBJ2-1, with 9 bases fitting TRBD1. In germline, CDR1 is KGHSH, CDR2 LQKENI. This CDR3 has 17 residues. V lost 3 bases, J lost 4 bases, and 10 bases stayed unmatched. The CDR3 is CASSPPVGTGKYNEQFF. The CDR3 region has the DNA TGTGCCAGCTCACCTCCCGTCGGGACAGGGAAATACAATGAGCAGTTCTTC.

The chain carries TRBV18 and TRBJ1-1; weak D call: TRBD1 (6 bases). The germline gives CDR1 KGHSH, CDR2 LQKENI. This CDR3 region has 14 residues. V was trimmed by 4 bases and J by 3 bases, leaving 12 bases between them. For the CDR3, the DNA is TGTGCCAGCTCACTAAACAGGGCTGACACTGAAGCTTTCTTT. Translation: CASSLNRADTEAFF.

V usage is TRBV6-5 and J usage is TRBJ1-2; 10 nucleotides align to TRBD1. With 0 bases clipped from V and 8 bases from J, the junction kept 9 bases outside the gene matches. Germline loops: CDR1 MNHEY, CDR2 SVGAGI. The CDR3 loop spans 16 amino acids. The CDR3 reads CASSYSPSTGGDGYTF. CDR3 sequence (DNA): TGTGCCAGCAGTTACTCCCCTTCGACAGGGGGCGACGGCTACACCTTC.

This chain links TRBV2 with TRBJ2-7, with 8 bases aligning to TRBD1. Germline V lookup: CDR1 SNHLY, CDR2 FYNNEI. The J segment lost 2 bases and the V segment lost 9 bases, leaving 6 bases of the junction unmatched. This CDR3 has 13 amino acids. CDR3 residues: CASVRGPAYEQYF. In DNA, the CDR3 is TGTGCCAGTGTCAGGGGGCCGGCCTACGAGCAGTACTTC.

The CDR3 DNA follows: TGTGCCAGCAGTGAGTCTGAAGGGGACTATGGCTACACCTTC. This gives the protein CASSESEGDYGYTF. The chain links TRBV2 to TRBJ1-2; the D gene is possibly TRBD1 (5 bases). V gave up 3 bases and J gave up 3 bases, with 11 bases separating them. CDR1 SNHLY and CDR2 FYNNEI come from the germline V gene. CDR3 length: 14 amino acids. Using reference TRBV2 and TRBJ1-2 for the parts outside the CDR3, the full variable domain is EPEVTQTPSHQVTQMGQEVILRCVPISNHLYFYWYRQILGQKVEFLVSFYNNEISEKSEIFDDQFSVERPDGSNFTLKIRSTKLEDSAMYFCASSESEGDYGYTFGSGTRLTVV.

The V and J genes are TRBV7-3 and TRBJ1-1; D is unresolved. The CDR3 has 13 residues. Germline CDR1 reads SGHTA; CDR2 reads FQGTGA. V was cut by 0 bases and J by 6 bases, with 8 bases left in between. CDR3 amino acids: CASSLTAGSEAFF. The CDR3 DNA reads as TGTGCCAGCAGCTTAACGGCGGGGTCTGAAGCTTTCTTT.

The gene calls are TRBV7-9 and TRBJ2-2; weak D call: TRBD2 (5 bases). CDR1 SEHNR and CDR2 FQNEAQ come from the germline V gene (reference sequence). CDR3 length: 14 amino acids. Trimming removed 2 bases from V and 2 bases from J, with 6 bases in between. CDR3 sequence: CASSLRGNTGELFF. The CDR3 bases are TGTGCCAGCAGCTTACGGGGAAACACCGGGGAGCTGTTTTTT.

Here the CDR3 reads CASSPVVGTGKNYGYTF. CDR3 sequence (DNA): TGTGCCAGCTCACCGGTTGTGGGGACAGGCAAGAACTATGGCTACACCTTC. The rearrangement links TRBV18 to TRBJ1-2; 8 bases fit TRBD1. The CDR3 length is 17 residues. The junction had 11 bases not matched to a gene; V was cut back by 3 bases and J by 2 bases. CDR1 is KGHSH and CDR2 is LQKENI in the germline V gene.

V usage is TRBV9 and J usage is TRBJ1-3, with 9 bases matching TRBD1. The CDR3 sequence is 17 residues long. With V trimmed by 0 bases and J by 2 bases, 6 bases remained unmatched. CDR1 is SGDLS and CDR2 is YYNGEE in the germline V gene. The CDR3 loop reads CASSVAGGQGPGNTIYF. The CDR3 DNA sequence: TGTGCCAGCAGCGTAGCGGGGGGACAGGGCCCTGGAAACACCATATATTTT.